Shown below are 13 T cell receptor beta chains from a single sample sequenced in a study of T cell responses to AZD1222 COVID-19 vaccine. Profiling relied on immunoSEQ multiplex PCR, and the TCRdb table lists in-frame clones only, not all of them. Of roughly 150,000 clones listed, approximately 90% are singletons. The sequenced sample was peripheral blood, obtained on day 0 of AZD1222 vaccination. The receptors stem from an adult in good health.

This chain connects TRBV27 to TRBJ1-3, with D perhaps TRBD1 (5 bases). CDR1 and CDR2 from the germline V gene are MNHEY and SMNVEV (reference sequence). V lost 3 bases and J lost 2, with 8 bases in between. This CDR3 has 14 amino acids. The CDR3 reads CASSLRGAGNTIYF. The CDR3 DNA follows: TGTGCCAGCAGTTTGAGGGGTGCTGGAAACACCATATATTTT.

This chain joins TRBV5-1 and TRBJ2-7; TRBD1 agrees at 8 bases. Trimming cost V 4 bases and J 2 bases; bases outside gene matches: 8. Germline CDR1 SGHRS, CDR2 YFSETQ. The CDR3 is 15 residues long. The CDR3 sequence: CASSQTGVYPYEQYF. DNA of the CDR3: TGCGCCAGCAGCCAGACAGGGGTCTACCCCTACGAGCAGTACTTC.

The chain couples TRBV11-3 to TRBJ2-3; 8 bases map to TRBD1. Looked up from germline, CDR1 is SGHNT and CDR2 is YENEEA. Trimming took 5 bases from V and 9 from J; bases not matched to a gene: 10. The CDR3 has 14 residues. The CDR3 sequence: CASSPGTGVVTQYF. The CDR3 nucleotides read TGTGCCAGCAGCCCCGGGACAGGCGTTGTAACGCAGTATTTT.

V is TRBV27 and J is TRBJ2-4; 8 bases line up with TRBD1. The germline gives CDR1 MNHEY, CDR2 SMNVEV (reference sequence). J was trimmed by 1 base and V by 5 bases; bases with no gene match: 4. This CDR3 comprises 15 residues. The CDR3 reads CASSARQGAKNIQYF. The CDR3 nucleotides read TGTGCCAGCAGTGCCCGACAGGGGGCCAAAAACATTCAGTACTTC.

In its sample, this clone was seen once. The genes are TRBV5-4 and TRBJ1-6, with D perhaps matching TRBD1 (5 bases). The CDR3 covers 15 residues. V was cut by 5 bases and J by 7 bases, with 16 bases left in between. CDR1 SGHNT and CDR2 YYREEE come from the germline V gene (reference sequence). The DNA for the CDR3 is TGTGCCAGCAGTTATTCCGGGACTAAGAATTCACCCCTCCACTTT. The encoded protein is CASSYSGTKNSPLHF.

The genes are TRBV4-1 and TRBJ1-4, with no clear D. The CDR3 is 15 residues long. The V and J ends lost 0 bases and 4 bases respectively, with 9 bases between them. CDR1 MGHRA and CDR2 YSYEKL come from the germline V gene. The CDR3 protein is CASSQELTRNEKLFF. The CDR3 nucleotides are TGCGCCAGCAGCCAAGAACTTACGCGTAATGAAAAACTGTTTTTT.

The chain combines TRBV11-2 with TRBJ1-2; TRBD1 is a possible D gene (5 bases). Trimming pared 3 bases from V and 4 bases from J, leaving 9 bases between. The CDR3 runs to 13 residues. Germline V gene sequence: CDR1 SGHAT, CDR2 FQNNGV. CDR3 sequence (DNA): TGTGCCAGCAGCTTTGCGCAGGGCTATGGCTACACCTTC. It is translated as CASSFAQGYGYTF.

This clone is a singleton in its sample. This rearrangement joins TRBV4-3 to TRBJ1-6; the D is unclear. The CDR3 length is 13 residues. Germline CDR1 is LGHNA and CDR2 is YSLEER. V lost 1 base to trimming and J lost 7 bases, with 5 bases between them. The CDR3 bases are TGCGCCAGCAGCCAAGTCACGAATTCACCCCTCCACTTT. It codes for CASSQVTNSPLHF.

The chain combines TRBV29-1 with TRBJ1-6, with D uncertain. This CDR3 has 13 amino acids. Trimming took 4 bases from V and 7 from J, leaving 11 bases between them. From germline, CDR1 is SQVTM and CDR2 ANQGSEA. The CDR3 loop reads CSVAREGNSPLHF. DNA of the CDR3: TGCAGCGTTGCTAGGGAAGGCAATTCACCCCTCCACTTT.

V is TRBV30 and J is TRBJ2-1, with 9 bases lining up with TRBD1. In germline, CDR1 is GTSNPN, CDR2 SVGIG (reference sequence). This CDR3 comprises 14 residues. V lost 5 bases to trimming and J lost 6 bases; unmatched junction nucleotides: 8. The CDR3 spells CAWGRDRDPNEQFF. Here the CDR3 DNA reads TGTGCCTGGGGCCGGGACAGGGACCCCAATGAGCAGTTCTTC.

This clone has a handful of counts. CDR3 in DNA: TGCGCCACCTCCGCCGGGACAGGATTCTCCTACAATGAGCAGTTCTTC. Amino acids: CATSAGTGFSYNEQFF. The chain links TRBV5-1 to TRBJ2-1; 8 bases fit TRBD1. Unmatched junction bases numbered 11, after V lost 9 bases and J lost 0 bases. The germline CDR1 and CDR2 sequences are SGHRS and YFSETQ. This CDR3 is built from 16 residues.

Written as DNA, the CDR3 is TGTGCCAGCAGCCAAGTCACCTACGAGCAGTACTTC. The encoded protein is CASSQVTYEQYF. The V call is TRBV3-1 (or the pseudogene TRBV3-2), the J call TRBJ2-7, with no clear D. The CDR3 sequence is 12 residues long. Germline lookup yields CDR1 LGHDT and CDR2 YNNKEL (reference sequence). With 1 base removed from V and 2 bases from J, the gap between germline ends came to 3 bases.

V usage is TRBV19 and J usage is TRBJ2-1; a weak D match, TRBD1 (5 bases). The CDR3 runs 14 residues. Between the trimmed V and J ends, which lost 7 bases and 4 bases, there was a span of 14 bases. Germline lookup yields CDR1 LNHDA and CDR2 SQIVND (reference sequence). The CDR3 DNA reads TGTGCCAGTACCACCGTCCCAGGGTACAATGAGCAGTTCTTC. Its protein is CASTTVPGYNEQFF.